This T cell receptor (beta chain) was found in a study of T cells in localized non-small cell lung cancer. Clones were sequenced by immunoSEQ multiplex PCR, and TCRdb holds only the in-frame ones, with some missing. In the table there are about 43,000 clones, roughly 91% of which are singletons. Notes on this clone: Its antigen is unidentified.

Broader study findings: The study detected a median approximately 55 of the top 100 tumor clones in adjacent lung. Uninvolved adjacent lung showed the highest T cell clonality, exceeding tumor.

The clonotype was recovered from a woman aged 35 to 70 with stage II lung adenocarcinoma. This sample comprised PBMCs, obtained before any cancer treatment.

CDR3 sequence: CASSLRVINEKLFF. The CDR3 DNA reads TGTGCCAGTAGTCTCAGGGTGATTAATGAAAAACTGTTTTTT. This sequence joins TRBV19 and TRBJ1-4, with a possible D match to TRBD1 (5 bases). Trimming took off 5 bases at V and 4 bases at J, with 11 bases between the two ends. The germline V gene has CDR1 LNHDA and CDR2 SQIVND (reference sequence). This CDR3 contains 14 residues.